The sequence of this T cell receptor beta chain was determined in a study of shared clonotypes between healthy human individuals. About the study: The composition of the donors was two women and a few men aged 18 to 49. Plates per donor: three CD4 naive, three CD4 memory, two CD8 naive, one CD8 memory. Overall study results and limits: A generally larger estimated richness was seen in naive subsets than in memory subsets.

This clone was picked up one time. Its antigen is currently unknown. Only in-frame clones appear in the TCRdb table, and some are missing; sequencing was by immunoSEQ multiplex PCR. The sample records 1,400,000 or so clones, about 98.5% being singletons. J was trimmed by 3 bases and V by 5 bases; bases with no gene match: 5. CDR1 and CDR2 (germline): LNHNV, YYDKDF (reference sequence). The CDR3 runs to 16 residues. The specimen was naive CD4+ T cells sorted from blood. Subset denoted: CD45RA+ positively selected. V and J are TRBV15 and TRBJ1-5, with 12 bases that match TRBD1. This TCR was sampled from a man younger than 45 in good health. Written as DNA, the CDR3 is TGTGCCACCAGCCCCGGGACAGGGGGCCCCAATCAGCCCCAGCATTTT. Protein product: CATSPGTGGPNQPQHF. Using reference TRBV15 and TRBJ1-5 for the parts outside the CDR3, the full variable domain is DAMVIQNPRYQVTQFGKPVTLSCSQTLNHNVMYWYQQKSSQAPKLLFHYYDKDFNNEADTPDNFQSRRPNTSFCFLDIRSPGLGDTAMYLCATSPGTGGPNQPQHFGDGTRLSIL.